This T cell receptor beta chain was identified in a study of T cell repertoires in cytomegalovirus infection. Overall study context: It was the public TCR beta signatures that indicated both CMV infection and matching HLA type. Study results and limitations: Across the ex vivo response, the dominant clonotypes were HLA-C-restricted CMV-specific TCR beta clonotypes. The cumulative frequency of public TCR beta families distinguished individuals who carried CMV together with the relevant HLA.

J lost 9 bases, V lost 2 bases, and 5 bases had no gene match. The CDR3 is made up of 15 amino acids. Per germline, CDR1 SNHLY and CDR2 FYNNEI. This clonotype was seen repeatedly, ten times or more. Its cognate antigen is unknown. One entry per CDR3 protein results from TCRdb running MiXCR on the reads. The sample consists of 490,000 or so distinct CDR3 sequences, over 9% of them appearing once. Material: PBMCs. This sequence originates from a human donor in good health (CMV status not recorded). Some clones in this sample may be carry-over from other donors' samples. The chain recombines TRBV2 with TRBJ1-6; 9 bases match TRBD1. The CDR3 sequence: CASSESGTGISPLHF. The CDR3 DNA is TGTGCCAGCAGTGAATCCGGGACAGGGATTTCACCCCTCCACTTT.